This TCR beta chain was identified during a study of vaccination and CD4 T cells after COVID-19. Study-wide context: SARS-CoV-2 positivity in convalescent patients was established by nasal swab PCR; several had mild and one severe disease. Typically, post-vaccine samples were obtained a median roughly 75 days after dose two, within a range of 14 to 241.

Study-wide results and caveats: In convalescent patients, a median about 86% of reactive clones appeared only post-vaccination.

Treatment indicated: approximately 11-day PBMC culture with coronavirus spike peptide pools or control peptides (ViraFEST assay). On day 3 and again on day 7, fresh IL-2 medium was used to replace half the medium. The CDR3 covers 15 residues. V was pared by 6 bases and J by 6 bases, with 21 bases between. Germline CDR1 reads MDHEN; CDR2 reads SYDVKM. With the Oncomine TCR Beta short-read assay, DNA from cultured CD4+ T cells was sequenced. MiXCR, applied by TCRdb to the PCR reads, yields one record per CDR3 protein. Of about 10,000 distinct CDR3 sequences in the sample, roughly two thirds were seen once. To note about this clonotype: Its antigen remains unidentified.

The sample here was CD4+ T cells from blood, cultured in vitro, taken before SARS-CoV-2 vaccination. This chain links TRBV28 with TRBJ2-7; tentatively, D is TRBD2 (6 bases). The source is a human donor who had recovered from COVID-19. DNA of the CDR3: TGTGCCAGCAGAGTACTGGGCAGGGAGGCTGCCGAGCAGTACTTC. It codes for CASRVLGREAAEQYF.